This TCR beta chain comes out of a study of OX40 agonist ivuxolimab in advanced cancers. Study-wide context: Dose-escalation patients' cancers were hepatocellular carcinoma, melanoma, renal cell or head and neck cancer.

Method: immunoSEQ multiplex PCR; TCRdb's copy keeps in-frame clones and lacks some. The profile shows 70,000 to 95,000 clones, around 80% of them singletons. Germline assignment: CDR1 MNHEY and CDR2 SVGAGI. The CDR3 is 15 residues long. Trimming removed 0 bases at V and 8 bases at J, with 16 bases between. The receptor comes from an adult with an advanced solid tumor such as melanoma, head and neck, liver or kidney cancer. The genes are TRBV6-5 and TRBJ1-2; no clear D. The source was CD4+ or CD8+ T cells sorted from blood, collected in a trial of the OX40 agonist ivuxolimab. The CDR3 DNA reads as TGTGCCAGCAGTTACTCGAGTGTCGGACGGTACGGCTACACCTTC. Encoded protein: CASSYSSVGRYGYTF.